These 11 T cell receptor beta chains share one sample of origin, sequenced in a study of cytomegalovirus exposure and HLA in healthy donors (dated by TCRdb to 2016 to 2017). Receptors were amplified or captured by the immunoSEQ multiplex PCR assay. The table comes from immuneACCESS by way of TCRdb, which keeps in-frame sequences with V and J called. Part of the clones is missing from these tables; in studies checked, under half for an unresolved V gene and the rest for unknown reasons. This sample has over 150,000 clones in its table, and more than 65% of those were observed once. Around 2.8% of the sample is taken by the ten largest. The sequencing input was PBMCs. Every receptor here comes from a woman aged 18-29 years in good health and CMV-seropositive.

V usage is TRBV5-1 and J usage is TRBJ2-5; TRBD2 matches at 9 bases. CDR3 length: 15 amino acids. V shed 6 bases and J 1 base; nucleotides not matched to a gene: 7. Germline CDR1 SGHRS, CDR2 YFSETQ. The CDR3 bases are TGCGCCAGCACCCAGGATAGCGGGGGCCAAGAGACCCAGTACTTC. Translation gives CASTQDSGGQETQYF.

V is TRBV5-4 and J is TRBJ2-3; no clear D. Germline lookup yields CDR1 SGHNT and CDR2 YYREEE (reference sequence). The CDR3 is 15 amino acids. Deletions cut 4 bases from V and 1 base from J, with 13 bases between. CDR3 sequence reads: CASSPPLLGTDTQYF. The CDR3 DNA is TGTGCCAGCAGCCCCCCACTACTGGGCACAGATACGCAGTATTTT.

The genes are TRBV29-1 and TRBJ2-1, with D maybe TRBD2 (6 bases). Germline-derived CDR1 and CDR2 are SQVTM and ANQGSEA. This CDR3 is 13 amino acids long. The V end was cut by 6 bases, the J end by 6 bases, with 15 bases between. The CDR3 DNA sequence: TGCAGCGTGACCGGGAGAGTCGCCAATGAGCAGTTCTTC. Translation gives CSVTGRVANEQFF.

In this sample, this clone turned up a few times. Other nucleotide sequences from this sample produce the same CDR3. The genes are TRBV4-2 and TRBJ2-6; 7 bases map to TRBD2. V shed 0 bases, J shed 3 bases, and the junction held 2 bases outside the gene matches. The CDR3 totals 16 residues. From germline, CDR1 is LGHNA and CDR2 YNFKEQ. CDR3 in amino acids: CASSQEAGSGANVLTF. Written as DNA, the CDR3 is TGTGCCAGCAGCCAAGAAGCGGGGAGTGGGGCCAACGTCCTGACTTTC.

CDR3 nucleotides: TGTGCCAGCAGGAGGAATGAAAAACTGTTTTTT. Its translation is CASRRNEKLFF. The V gene is TRBV2, the J gene TRBJ1-4; no definite D call. Trimming pared 6 bases from V and 5 bases from J, leaving 4 bases between. The CDR3 consists of 11 residues. Germline V gene data show CDR1 as SNHLY and CDR2 as FYNNEI.

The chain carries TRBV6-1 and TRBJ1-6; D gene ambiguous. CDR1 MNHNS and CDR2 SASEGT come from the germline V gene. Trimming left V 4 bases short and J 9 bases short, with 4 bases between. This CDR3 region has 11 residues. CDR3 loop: CASSVSSPLHF. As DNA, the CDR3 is TGTGCCAGCAGTGTTAGTTCACCCCTCCACTTT.

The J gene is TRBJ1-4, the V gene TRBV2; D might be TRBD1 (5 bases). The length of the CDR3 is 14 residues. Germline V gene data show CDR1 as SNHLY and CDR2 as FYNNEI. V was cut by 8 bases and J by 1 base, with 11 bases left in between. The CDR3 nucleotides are TGTGCCAGCGAGGCGGGGGGAACTAATGAAAAACTGTTTTTT. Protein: CASEAGGTNEKLFF.

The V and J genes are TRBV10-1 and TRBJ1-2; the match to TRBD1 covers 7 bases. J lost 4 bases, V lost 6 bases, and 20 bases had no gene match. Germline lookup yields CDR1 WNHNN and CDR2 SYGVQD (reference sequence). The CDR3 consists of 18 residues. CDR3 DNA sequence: TGCGCCAGCAGATCTGTGGGACAGCTTGACCTCAACCCCTATGGCTACACCTTC. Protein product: CASRSVGQLDLNPYGYTF.

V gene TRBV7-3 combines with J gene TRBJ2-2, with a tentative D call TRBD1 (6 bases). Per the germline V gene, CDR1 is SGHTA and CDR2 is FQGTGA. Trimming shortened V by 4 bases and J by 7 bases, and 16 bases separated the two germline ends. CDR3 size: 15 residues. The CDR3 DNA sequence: TGTGCCAGCAGCTCACCAGGGGCTTCGGGCGGGGAGCTGTTTTTT. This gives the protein CASSSPGASGGELFF.

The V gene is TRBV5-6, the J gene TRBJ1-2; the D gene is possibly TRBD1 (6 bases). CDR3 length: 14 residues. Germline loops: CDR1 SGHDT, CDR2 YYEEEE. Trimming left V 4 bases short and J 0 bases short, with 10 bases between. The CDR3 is CASSRDTTNYGYTF. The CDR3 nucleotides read TGTGCCAGCAGCAGGGACACTACTAACTATGGCTACACCTTC.

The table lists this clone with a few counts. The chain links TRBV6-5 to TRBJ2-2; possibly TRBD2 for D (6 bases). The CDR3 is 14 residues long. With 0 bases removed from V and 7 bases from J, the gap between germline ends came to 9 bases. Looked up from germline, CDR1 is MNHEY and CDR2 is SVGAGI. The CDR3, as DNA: TGTGCCAGCAGTTACTCGACGGGGGTCGGGGAGCTGTTTTTT. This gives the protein CASSYSTGVGELFF.